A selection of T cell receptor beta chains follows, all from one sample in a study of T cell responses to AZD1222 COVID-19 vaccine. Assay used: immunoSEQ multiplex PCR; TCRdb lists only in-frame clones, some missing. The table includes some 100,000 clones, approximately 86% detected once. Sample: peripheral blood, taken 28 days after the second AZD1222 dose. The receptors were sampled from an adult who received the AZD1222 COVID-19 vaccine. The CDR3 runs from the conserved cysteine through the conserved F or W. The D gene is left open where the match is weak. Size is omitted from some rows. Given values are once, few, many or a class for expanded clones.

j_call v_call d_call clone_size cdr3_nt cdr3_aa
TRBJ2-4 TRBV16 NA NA TGTGCCAGCAGCCAGGGACCCTTGGGCATTCAGTACTTC CASSQGPLGIQYF
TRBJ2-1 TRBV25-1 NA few TGTGCCAGCAGTGAATCTCGGGACTCCACCTACAATGAGCAGTTCTTC CASSESRDSTYNEQFF
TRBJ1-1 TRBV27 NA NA TGTGCCAGCAGTTTCAGGGAGAACACTGAAGCTTTCTTT CASSFRENTEAFF
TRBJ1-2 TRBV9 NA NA TGTGCCAGCAGCGGAAGAGTTGGAGATGGCTACACCTTC CASSGRVGDGYTF
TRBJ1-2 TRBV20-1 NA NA TGCAGTGCTAGTGGCGGTTGGGAAAATAACTATGGCTACACCTTC CSASGGWENNYGYTF
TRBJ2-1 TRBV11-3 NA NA TGTGCCAGCAGCTTTAGTGGGGTACTGGAGGAATCCTACAATGAGCAGTTCTTC CASSFSGVLEESYNEQFF
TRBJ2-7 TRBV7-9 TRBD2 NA TGTGCCAGCAGCTTGGTGGGACTAGCGGGGCCCGAGCAGTACTTC CASSLVGLAGPEQYF
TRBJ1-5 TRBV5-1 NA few TGCGCCAGCAGCGCGGGGGGGGATAGCAATCAGCCCCAGCATTTT CASSAGGDSNQPQHF
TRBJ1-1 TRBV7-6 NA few TGTGCCAGCAGCTTAGAGGGGTCGGGAGGCCCTGAAGCTTTCTTT CASSLEGSGGPEAFF
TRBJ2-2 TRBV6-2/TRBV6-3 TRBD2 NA TGTGCCAGCAGTTACTGGACTAGCGGGGGGGCGGTCGACACCGGGGAGCTGTTTTTT CASSYWTSGGAVDTGELFF
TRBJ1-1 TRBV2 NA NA TGTGCCAGCAGTGAAACGCAGGGGTTGAGGGGAGCTTTCTTT CASSETQGLRGAFF
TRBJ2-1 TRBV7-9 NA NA TGTGCCAGCAGCCACTCCGGGACTTGGAATGAGCAGTTCTTC CASSHSGTWNEQFF
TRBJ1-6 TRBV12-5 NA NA TGTGCTAGTGCCCCACACGTCGTCAGCTCCTATAATTCACCCCTCCACTTT CASAPHVVSSYNSPLHF
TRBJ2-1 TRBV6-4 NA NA TGTGCCAGCAGTGAGGACGAATCCTACAATGAGCAGTTCTTC CASSEDESYNEQFF
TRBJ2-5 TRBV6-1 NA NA TGTGCCAGCAGTGAAAGGGGTCTGGGTGAGACCCAGTACTTC CASSERGLGETQYF
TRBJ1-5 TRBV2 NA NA TGTGCCAGCAGTGAAATGGATGCGGGGCGAAATCAGCCCCAGCATTTT CASSEMDAGRNQPQHF
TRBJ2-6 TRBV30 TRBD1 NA TGTGCCTGGAACAGAAGGGACAGGAGCTCTGGGGCCAACGTCCTGACTTTC CAWNRRDRSSGANVLTF
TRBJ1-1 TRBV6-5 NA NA TGTGCCAGCAGTTACTCGATTGGAGGGCCGAACACTGAAGCTTTCTTT CASSYSIGGPNTEAFF
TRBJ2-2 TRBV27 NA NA TGTGCCAGCAGTTTTACACAAACTTACACCGGGGAGCTGTTTTTT CASSFTQTYTGELFF
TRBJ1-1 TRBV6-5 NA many TGTGCCAGCGGAAAGGGGTTCGACACTGAAGCTTTCTTT CASGKGFDTEAFF
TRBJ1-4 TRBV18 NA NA TGTGCCAGCTCACCAGGAGAGCAAATTTATGAAAAACTGTTTTTT CASSPGEQIYEKLFF
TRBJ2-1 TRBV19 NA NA TGTGCCAGTAGTATGGCGGATGTTGAACAGTTCTTC CASSMADVEQFF
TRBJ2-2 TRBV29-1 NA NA TGCAGCGTTGTATACACCGGGGAGCTGTTTTTT CSVVYTGELFF
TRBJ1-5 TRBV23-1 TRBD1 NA TGCGCCAGCAAGTACCGGGACAGGGGGCAACAGCCCCAGCATTTT CASKYRDRGQQPQHF
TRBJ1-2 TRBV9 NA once TGTGCCAGCAGCACAGGGTTCTCGGGCTACACCTTC CASSTGFSGYTF
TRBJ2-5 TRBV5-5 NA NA TGTGCCAGCAGCCTAGGGACAAATCAAGAGACCCAGTACTTC CASSLGTNQETQYF
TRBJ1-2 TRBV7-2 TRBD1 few TGTGCCAGCAGCTTATCCCCGGGACAGGGGGCTTCGTACTATGGCTACACCTTC CASSLSPGQGASYYGYTF
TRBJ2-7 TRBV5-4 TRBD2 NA TGTGCCAGCAGCCTATTAGCGGGGGCCATTTCATACGAGCAGTACTTC CASSLLAGAISYEQYF
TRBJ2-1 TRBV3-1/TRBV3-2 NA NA TGTGCCAGCAGCCAAGACACAGGATCCTACAATGAGCAGTTCTTC CASSQDTGSYNEQFF
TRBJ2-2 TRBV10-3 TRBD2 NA TGTGCCATCAGTTTACTAGCGGCGAACACCGGGGAGCTGTTTTTT CAISLLAANTGELFF
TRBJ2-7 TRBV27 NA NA TGTGCCAGCAGTTTATCAGAGCAAATGGAGCAGTACTTC CASSLSEQMEQYF
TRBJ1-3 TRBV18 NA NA TGTGCCAGCTCACCACGGCCAGGGGCTGGAAACACCATATATTTT CASSPRPGAGNTIYF
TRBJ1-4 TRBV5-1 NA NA TGCGCCAGCACTCAAGGAACTAATGAAAAACTGTTTTTT CASTQGTNEKLFF
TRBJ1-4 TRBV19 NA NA TGTGCCAGTAGTGCCGACAGGGAAAAACTGTTTTTT CASSADREKLFF
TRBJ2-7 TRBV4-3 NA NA TGCGCCAGCAGCCAAGATGGCTCGGGGGCCTACGAGCAGTACTTC CASSQDGSGAYEQYF
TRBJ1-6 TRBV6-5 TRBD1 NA TGTGCCAGCATCATAGGACAGGGGAATTCACCCCTCCACTTT CASIIGQGNSPLHF
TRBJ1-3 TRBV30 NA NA TGTGCCTGGAGCACCCGGAACACCATATATTTT CAWSTRNTIYF
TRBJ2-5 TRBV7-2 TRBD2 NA TGTGCCAGCAGCCCCCAGCGGGGGGGCTTGGAGACCCAGTACTTC CASSPQRGGLETQYF
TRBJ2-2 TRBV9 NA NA TGTGCCAGCAGCGTAAAAGGGACATTGAACACCGGGGAGCTGTTTTTT CASSVKGTLNTGELFF
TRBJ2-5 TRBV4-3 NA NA TGCGCCAGCAGCCAAGGTCGCGGAGCCAAGACCCAGTACTTC CASSQGRGAKTQYF
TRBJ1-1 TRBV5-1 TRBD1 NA TGCGCCAGCAGCACGGGACAGGGTTTCATGAACACTGAAGCTTTCTTT CASSTGQGFMNTEAFF
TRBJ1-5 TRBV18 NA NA TGTGCCAGCTCACCGGGGACATACCTTGATCAGCCCCAGCATTTT CASSPGTYLDQPQHF
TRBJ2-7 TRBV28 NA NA TGTGCCAGCAGATCGCAGGGGTACGAGCAGTACTTC CASRSQGYEQYF
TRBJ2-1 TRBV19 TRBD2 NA TGTGCCAGTAGTATAGGGTGGGGAGGGTTCAATGAGCAGTTCTTC CASSIGWGGFNEQFF
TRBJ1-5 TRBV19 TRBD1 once TGTGCCAGTAGTCGGACAGGGCGGGAGGCGGGACAGCCCCAGCATTTT CASSRTGREAGQPQHF
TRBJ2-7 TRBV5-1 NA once TGCGCCAGCAGCTTGGACAGGGATCGTGGGTACGAGCAGTACTTC CASSLDRDRGYEQYF
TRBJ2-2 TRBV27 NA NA TGTGCCAGCAGTTTATATAGAGGGGGCGGGGAGCTGTTTTTT CASSLYRGGGELFF
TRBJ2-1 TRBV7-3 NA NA TGTGCCAGCAGCTTAGGGCCTGAGGGATCCGATGAGCAGTTCTTC CASSLGPEGSDEQFF
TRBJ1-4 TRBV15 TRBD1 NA TGTGCCACCAGCAGAGCATTTGGACAGGGCGGGGAAAAACTGTTTTTT CATSRAFGQGGEKLFF
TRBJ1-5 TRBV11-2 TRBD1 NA TGTGCCAGCAGGTTACGACAGGGGGGAGATCAACAGCCCCAGCATTTT CASRLRQGGDQQPQHF
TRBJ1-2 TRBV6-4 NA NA TGTGCCAGCACACAGGACTATGGCTACACCTTC CASTQDYGYTF
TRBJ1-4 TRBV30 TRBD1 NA TGTGCCTCCCGGACAGGCAGCTCGGATTATGAAAAACTGTTTTTT CASRTGSSDYEKLFF
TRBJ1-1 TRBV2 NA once TGTGCCAGCAGGGCCTCCGGATCTGAAGCTTTCTTT CASRASGSEAFF
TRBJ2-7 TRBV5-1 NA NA TGCGCCAGCAGCTTGGAGCGCGGATACGAGCAGTACTTC CASSLERGYEQYF
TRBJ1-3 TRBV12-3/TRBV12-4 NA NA TGTGCCAGCGGTCGTCAGGCGGGAAACACCATATATTTT CASGRQAGNTIYF